Shown below are 9 T cell receptor beta chains from a single sample sequenced in a study of blood T cell repertoires in COVID-19 (dated by TCRdb to the early 2020s). The library was obtained by the immunoSEQ multiplex PCR assay. TCRdb re-hosts the immuneACCESS table, in-frame sequences only. Its copies lack some clones; in the studies checked, an unresolved V gene accounts for under half of them, and the cause for the rest is not known. Present in this sample are approximately 47,000 clones, around 90% of which were seen just once. Clones ranked in the top ten supply about 13% of the sample. Material for sequencing was peripheral blood. These receptors were collected from a human donor with active COVID-19. The donor label of this sample is uncertain.

CDR3 nucleotides: TGCGCCAGCAGCCAAGATTCCCCGGGACAGGGGTTTGAGCAGTTCTTC. It is translated as CASSQDSPGQGFEQFF. This chain joins TRBV4-3 and TRBJ2-1; 10 bases match TRBD1. The CDR3 length is 16 residues. The V gene end was trimmed by 0 bases and the J gene end by 9 bases; junction bases not matched to a gene: 8. CDR1 and CDR2 from the germline V gene are LGHNA and YSLEER.

This clone occurred a few times. The chain combines TRBV7-3 with TRBJ2-2, with D unclear. The CDR3 is 16 amino acids. CDR1 and CDR2 from the germline V gene are SGHTA and FQGTGA. Trimming cost V 5 bases and J 0 bases, with 13 bases left between them. The CDR3 DNA is TGTGCCAGCAGCCAAAATGGCGGATCGAACACCGGGGAGCTGTTTTTT. It encodes CASSQNGGSNTGELFF.

V usage is TRBV27 and J usage is TRBJ2-7; D is uncertain. Deletions cut 8 bases from V and 4 bases from J, with 9 bases between. The CDR3 spans 11 residues. The germline CDR1 and CDR2 sequences are MNHEY and SMNVEV (reference sequence). The CDR3 region is CASARGYEQYF. Written as DNA, the CDR3 is TGTGCCAGCGCGAGAGGATACGAGCAGTACTTC.

CDR3 DNA: TGTGCCAGCAGCTCTAACCCAAGCGGGAGGGGCTACAATGAGCAGTTCTTC. It is translated as CASSSNPSGRGYNEQFF. The chain recombines TRBV7-3 with TRBJ2-1; TRBD2 aligns across 10 bases. V trimming: 4 bases; J trimming: 3 bases; junction bases outside the gene matches: 9. Germline-derived CDR1 and CDR2 are SGHTA and FQGTGA. The CDR3 sequence is 17 residues long.

The CDR3, as DNA: TGCGCCAGCAGCCTTCGGAGTACCGGGGAGCTGTTTTTT. This translates into CASSLRSTGELFF. The chain carries TRBV5-1 and TRBJ2-2; D unresolved. The CDR3 sequence is 13 residues long. With 4 bases removed from V and 5 bases from J, the gap between germline ends came to 9 bases. Looked up from germline, CDR1 is SGHRS and CDR2 is YFSETQ.

The rearrangement joins TRBV5-1 to TRBJ1-5, with 8 bases lining up with TRBD1. J lost 8 bases, V lost 5 bases, and 18 bases had no gene match. Germline values: CDR1 SGHRS, CDR2 YFSETQ. The CDR3 contains 17 residues. CDR3 sequence: CASREGYTSTGEEPQHF. In DNA, the CDR3 is TGCGCCAGCAGGGAAGGGTATACATCGACAGGGGAAGAGCCCCAGCATTTT. The variable domain in full, with the rest retrieved from reference TRBV5-1 and TRBJ1-5, is KAGVTQTPRYLIKTRGQQVTLSCSPISGHRSVSWYQQTPGQGLQFLFEYFSETQRNKGNFPGRFSGRQFSNSRSEMNVSTLELGDSALYLCASREGYTSTGEEPQHFGDGTRLSIL.

This chain connects TRBV12-3 or TRBV12-4 to TRBJ2-1; 7 bases are shared with TRBD2. The length of the CDR3 is 12 residues. V lost 7 bases to trimming and J lost 7 bases; unmatched junction nucleotides: 4. The CDR3 coding sequence is TGTGCCAGCACCAATAGCGGGAATGAGCAGTTCTTC. This translates into CASTNSGNEQFF.

This chain links TRBV7-8 with TRBJ2-7, with 7 nucleotides matching TRBD2. Trimming removed 1 base from V and 1 base from J; junction bases left unmatched: 10. Germline-derived CDR1 and CDR2 are SGHVS and FQNEAQ. The CDR3 sequence is 17 residues long. CDR3 sequence (DNA): TGTGCCAGCAGCTTAGGAATAAGCGGGGCAGGGTCCTACGAGCAGTACTTC. It translates to CASSLGISGAGSYEQYF.

This clone has a handful of counts. V and J are TRBV5-1 and TRBJ2-1; a weak D match, TRBD1 (6 bases). Germline V CDR1 and CDR2: SGHRS, YFSETQ. The length of the CDR3 is 14 residues. Trimming removed 0 bases at V and 6 bases at J, with 10 bases between. The CDR3, as DNA: TGCGCCAGCAGCTTGGCCACAGGGCTCAATGAGCAGTTCTTC. Protein product: CASSLATGLNEQFF.